This entry lists 18 T cell receptor beta chains sequenced from one sample in a study of blood T cell repertoires in COVID-19. Profiled with immunoSEQ multiplex PCR; TCRdb holds only in-frame clones, not every one. The profile shows about 220,000 clones, roughly 87% of them singletons. The sequenced material came from peripheral blood. These receptors were obtained from a man in his forties or fifties with active or convalescent COVID-19.

V usage is TRBV9 and J usage is TRBJ1-4; possibly TRBD1 for D (6 bases). Trimming removed 6 bases at V and 0 bases at J, with 12 bases between. The CDR3 consists of 15 residues. Germline loops: CDR1 SGDLS, CDR2 YYNGEE. Here the CDR3 DNA reads TGTGCCAGCACCCCGACAGGTACAACTAATGAAAAACTGTTTTTT. Its protein is CASTPTGTTNEKLFF.

This clone is a singleton in its sample. V is TRBV7-3 and J is TRBJ2-7, with TRBD1 matching 10 bases. CDR3 length equals 14 residues. V lost 5 bases and J lost 6; bases outside the gene matches: 7. Germline values: CDR1 SGHTA, CDR2 FQGTGA. CDR3 bases: TGTGCCAGCAGCGCGACAGGGGGCTTAATCGAGCAGTACTTC. Amino acids: CASSATGGLIEQYF.

The chain carries TRBV27 and TRBJ1-5; 8 bases line up with TRBD1. The CDR3 is made up of 16 amino acids. Germline CDR1 reads MNHEY; CDR2 reads SMNVEV (reference sequence). V gave up 5 bases and J gave up 8 bases; unmatched junction bases: 14. In DNA form, the CDR3 reads TGTGCCAGCAGTCCACACCCTGGCAGGGGGCATAAGCCCCAGCATTTT. Translated: CASSPHPGRGHKPQHF.

The CDR3 DNA reads TGTGCCAGCAGTGATCTCACTAGCGGGGTCGGGGAGCTGTTTTTT. It yields the protein CASSDLTSGVGELFF. The chain links TRBV25-1 to TRBJ2-2; 10 nucleotides agree with TRBD2. Germline V gene sequence: CDR1 MGHDK, CDR2 SYGVNS. V was pared by 3 bases and J by 7 bases, with 5 bases of the junction left unmatched. The CDR3 runs to 15 residues.

The chain couples TRBV28 to TRBJ2-5, with D possibly TRBD1 on 6 matching bases. V shed 5 bases and J shed 5 bases, with 15 bases lying between them. From germline, CDR1 is MDHEN and CDR2 SYDVKM. CDR3 size: 14 residues. The CDR3 DNA follows: TGTGCCAGCAGTCCCAGGGGCCTGAAGGAGACCCAGTACTTC. Translating it yields CASSPRGLKETQYF.

The count of this clone is one. This chain joins TRBV6-2 or TRBV6-3 and TRBJ2-5, with D perhaps TRBD2 (7 bases). V dropped 10 bases and J dropped 1 base, with 19 bases sitting between them. The germline gives CDR1 MNHEY, CDR2 SVGEGT. The CDR3 covers 15 residues. For the CDR3, the DNA is TGTGCCACCAGGCCTATGAGGGGGGGCCAAGAGACCCAGTACTTC. Its protein is CATRPMRGGQETQYF.

The CDR3 here is CSVEEWTGNNEQFF. The CDR3 nucleotides read TGCAGCGTTGAAGAGTGGACAGGAAACAATGAGCAGTTCTTC. The chain links TRBV29-1 to TRBJ2-1; TRBD1 agrees at 7 bases. The V and J ends lost 0 bases and 5 bases, in that order; junction bases with no gene match: 4. The CDR3 has 14 amino acids. Germline CDR1 is SQVTM and CDR2 is ANQGSEA.

This chain connects TRBV19 to TRBJ1-1; the match to TRBD1 covers 11 bases. V was pared by 8 bases and J by 5 bases, with 4 bases of the junction left unmatched. The germline V gene has CDR1 LNHDA and CDR2 SQIVND (reference sequence). The CDR3 is 13 residues long. As DNA, the CDR3 is TGTGCCAGTGCGGGACAGGGGGGTACTGAAGCTTTCTTT. It yields the protein CASAGQGGTEAFF. Full variable domain (rest looked up from reference TRBV19 and TRBJ1-1): DGGITQSPKYLFRKEGQNVTLSCEQNLNHDAMYWYRQDPGQGLRLIYYSQIVNDFQKGDIAEGYSVSREKKESFPLTVTSAQKNPTAFYLCASAGQGGTEAFFGQGTRLTVV.

The rearrangement uses TRBV27 and TRBJ1-2; the match to TRBD1 covers 7 bases. Germline V gives CDR1 MNHEY, CDR2 SMNVEV (reference sequence). This CDR3 region has 13 residues. The V gene end was trimmed by 7 bases and the J gene end by 5 bases; junction bases not matched to a gene: 7. The DNA for the CDR3 is TGTGCCAGCAAGGCCGGGACAGTTTATGGCTACACCTTC. It yields the protein CASKAGTVYGYTF.

The chain recombines TRBV14 with TRBJ2-3; D possibly corresponds to TRBD2 (7 bases). Germline V gene lookup returns CDR1 SGHDN and CDR2 FVKESK. CDR3 length equals 17 residues. Trimming took off 0 bases at V and 2 bases at J, with 15 bases between the two ends. CDR3 amino acids: CASSQEGGDTYTDTQYF. The CDR3 nucleotides read TGTGCCAGCAGCCAAGAAGGGGGGGACACCTACACAGATACGCAGTATTTT.

This clone was seen more than once but under ten times. The CDR3 loop reads CASSTFSAGNNEQFF. The CDR3 nucleotides read TGTGCCAGTAGTACCTTTTCAGCGGGTAACAATGAGCAGTTCTTC. The chain is built from TRBV19 and TRBJ2-1; TRBD2 is a possible D gene (6 bases). Germline-derived CDR1 and CDR2 are LNHDA and SQIVND (reference sequence). This CDR3 is 15 amino acids long. V lost 4 bases and J lost 5, with 15 bases in between.

This rearrangement joins TRBV28 to TRBJ1-1, with D possibly matching TRBD1 (6 bases). V gave up 7 bases and J gave up 4 bases, with 16 bases separating them. The CDR3 is 14 residues long. Germline values: CDR1 MDHEN, CDR2 SYDVKM. CDR3 protein: CASIKKTGPTEAFF. In nucleotides, the CDR3 is TGTGCCAGCATTAAGAAGACAGGACCCACTGAAGCTTTCTTT.

The chain joins TRBV29-1 to TRBJ2-1; TRBD2 matches 12 bases. Per the germline V gene, CDR1 is SQVTM and CDR2 is ANQGSEA. The length of the CDR3 is 17 residues. The V gene end was trimmed by 4 bases and the J gene end by 1 base; junction bases not matched to a gene: 8. The CDR3 nucleotides are TGCAGCGTTGGCGGACTAGCGGGACGGGGGTCCTACAATGAGCAGTTCTTC. Protein product: CSVGGLAGRGSYNEQFF.

The chain joins TRBV4-1 to TRBJ1-4; D unclear. This CDR3 has 18 residues. Germline assignment: CDR1 MGHRA and CDR2 YSYEKL. V lost 1 base, J lost 7 bases, and 22 bases lay in between. CDR3 loop: CASSQVPFQVAGSEKLFF. CDR3 bases: TGCGCCAGCAGCCAAGTGCCGTTTCAAGTGGCGGGTAGTGAAAAACTGTTTTTT.

The rearrangement links TRBV27 to TRBJ1-2, with TRBD1 identical over 10 bases. From germline, CDR1 is MNHEY and CDR2 SMNVEV (reference sequence). The V segment lost 5 bases and the J segment 6 bases; nucleotides outside the gene matches: 6. CDR3 length equals 14 residues. The CDR3 sequence: CASSLRDRGHGYTF. The CDR3 DNA is TGTGCCAGCAGTCTTCGGGACAGGGGCCATGGCTACACCTTC.

The chain employs TRBV27 and TRBJ2-3; D remains unclear. V lost 0 bases and J lost 0, with 10 bases in between. Germline V gene sequence: CDR1 MNHEY, CDR2 SMNVEV (reference sequence). The CDR3 consists of 16 residues. CDR3 in amino acids: CASSLSGPWSTDTQYF. Here the CDR3 DNA reads TGTGCCAGCAGTTTATCGGGCCCCTGGAGCACAGATACGCAGTATTTT.

The chain joins TRBV7-9 to TRBJ1-6, with 7 bases that match TRBD1. The CDR3 is made up of 17 amino acids. V shed 4 bases and J 8 bases; nucleotides not matched to a gene: 14. The germline V gene encodes CDR1 SEHNR and CDR2 FQNEAQ (reference sequence). DNA of the CDR3: TGTGCCAGCAGCTCAACCGGTGGGACAGCATCTTATTCACCCCTCCACTTT. Its translation is CASSSTGGTASYSPLHF.

The chain couples TRBV4-1 to TRBJ2-7; D is possibly TRBD1 (6 bases). The CDR3 covers 16 residues. V was cut by 0 bases and J by 5 bases, with 17 bases left in between. Germline V gene data show CDR1 as MGHRA and CDR2 as YSYEKL. CDR3 region: CASSQDLRQEFDEQYF. The CDR3 region has the DNA TGCGCCAGCAGCCAAGATCTAAGACAGGAGTTCGACGAGCAGTACTTC.